Below, 19 T cell receptor beta chains from the same sample are listed, as sequenced in a study of blood T cell repertoires in COVID-19. The assay was immunoSEQ multiplex PCR, and TCRdb's table has in-frame clones only and misses some. The data contain over 100,000 clones, roughly two thirds of them seen just once; the ten biggest clones take up under 2.5%. The sequencing input was peripheral blood. The receptors stem from a woman between 65 and 79 years old with acute or convalescent COVID-19.

J is TRBJ2-5 and V is TRBV29-1; D unresolved. V was cut by 5 bases and J by 5 bases, with 9 bases left in between. Per germline, CDR1 SQVTM and CDR2 ANQGSEA. The CDR3 sequence is 11 residues long. The CDR3: CSVIARETQYF. CDR3 nucleotides: TGCAGCGTTATTGCGAGGGAGACCCAGTACTTC.

The rearrangement uses TRBV11-2 and TRBJ2-1, with D maybe TRBD1 (5 bases). Germline V CDR1 and CDR2: SGHAT, FQNNGV. Trimming took off 7 bases at V and 8 bases at J, with 12 bases between the two ends. This CDR3 contains 12 residues. As DNA, the CDR3 is TGTGCCAGCACGGATGTAGGGGATGAGCAGTTCTTC. Translated: CASTDVGDEQFF. Supplemented by reference TRBV11-2 and TRBJ2-1, the full variable domain reads EAGVAQSPRYKIIEKRQSVAFWCNPISGHATLYWYQQILGQGPKLLIQFQNNGVVDDSQLPKDRFSAERLKGVDSTLKIQPAKLEDSAVYLCASTDVGDEQFFGPGTRLTVL.

V gene TRBV30 combines with J gene TRBJ2-1, with TRBD2 identical over 13 bases. Germline V gene data show CDR1 as GTSNPN and CDR2 as SVGIG (reference sequence). The CDR3 length is 15 residues. The V gene end was trimmed by 4 bases and the J gene end by 4 bases; junction bases not matched to a gene: 4. The CDR3 region has the DNA TGTGCCTGGACCGGGACTAGCGGGATATACAATGAGCAGTTCTTC. Its protein is CAWTGTSGIYNEQFF.

The chain carries TRBV18 and TRBJ2-5; 9 nucleotides align to TRBD2. This CDR3 has 15 amino acids. Looked up from germline, CDR1 is KGHSH and CDR2 is LQKENI. Trimming at V came to 3 bases and at J to 6 bases, leaving 8 bases not matched to a gene. CDR3 nucleotides: TGTGCCAGCTCACCCCAACGCGGGGGGGAAAAGACCCAGTACTTC. This gives the protein CASSPQRGGEKTQYF.

This clone was seen only once. The gene calls are TRBV6-4 and TRBJ2-7; 9 bases map to TRBD1. The germline V gene has CDR1 MRHNA and CDR2 SNTAGT. The CDR3 has 14 residues. V lost 6 bases, J lost 5 bases, and 8 bases stayed unmatched. CDR3 bases: TGTGCCAGCAGCGCTACAGGGGGCGTTGACGAGCAGTACTTC. Encoded protein: CASSATGGVDEQYF.

The chain carries TRBV6-6 and TRBJ2-2; 10 bases map to TRBD2. The CDR3 covers 15 residues. Trimming removed 6 bases from V and 4 bases from J; junction bases left unmatched: 5. Germline V gene data show CDR1 as MNHNY and CDR2 as SVGAGI (reference sequence). CDR3 sequence (DNA): TGTGCCAGCAGCGAGCGGGGGGGCGTCACCGGGGAGCTGTTTTTT. This gives the protein CASSERGGVTGELFF.

This chain connects TRBV24-1 to TRBJ2-1; TRBD1 matches at 8 bases. V shed 3 bases and J 3 bases; nucleotides not matched to a gene: 6. Germline assignment: CDR1 KGHDR and CDR2 SFDVKD. There are 16 residues in the CDR3. The CDR3 DNA reads as TGTGCCACCAGTGATCCCCGACAGGGGAGCTACAATGAGCAGTTCTTC. It yields the protein CATSDPRQGSYNEQFF.

The chain has TRBV19 and TRBJ2-1; 7 bases match TRBD1. The CDR3 extends over 13 amino acids. Germline lookup yields CDR1 LNHDA and CDR2 SQIVND (reference sequence). Trimming cost V 7 bases and J 6 bases; bases outside gene matches: 6. CDR3 nucleotide sequence: TGTGCCAGTACCCCGCAGGGGGTCAATGAGCAGTTCTTC. Protein: CASTPQGVNEQFF.

The chain combines TRBV7-2 with TRBJ2-1, with 7 bases matching TRBD2. The CDR3 is made up of 16 amino acids. J lost 4 bases, V lost 1 base, and 7 bases had no gene match. In germline, CDR1 is SGHTA, CDR2 FQGNSA. The CDR3 here is CASSLELRETYNEQFF. CDR3 nucleotide sequence: TGTGCCAGCAGCTTAGAGTTGCGGGAGACATACAATGAGCAGTTCTTC.

The genes are TRBV13 and TRBJ1-3, with a tentative D call TRBD1 (5 bases). V lost 1 base and J 4 bases, leaving 11 bases between the germline ends. The CDR3 loop spans 15 amino acids. Germline assignment: CDR1 PRHDT and CDR2 FYEKMQ (reference sequence). The CDR3 region has the DNA TGTGCCAGCAGCTTAGCGGGGGACCCCGGAAACACCATATATTTT. Its protein is CASSLAGDPGNTIYF.

This clone was observed a single time. This chain connects TRBV6-5 to TRBJ1-2, with a tentative D call TRBD1 (6 bases). The CDR3 covers 15 residues. From germline, CDR1 is MNHEY and CDR2 SVGAGI. Trimming stripped 6 bases from V and 4 bases from J, with 18 bases between. The CDR3 here is CASRPTVGQGYGYTF. DNA of the CDR3: TGTGCCAGCAGGCCCACGGTGGGACAAGGCTATGGCTACACCTTC.

The chain carries TRBV6-5 and TRBJ1-1; a weak D match, TRBD1 (6 bases). The germline V gene has CDR1 MNHEY and CDR2 SVGAGI. CDR3 length: 14 amino acids. The V end was cut by 5 bases, the J end by 1 base, with 11 bases between. This CDR3 is CASSRPTGNTEAFF. CDR3 sequence (DNA): TGTGCCAGCAGTCGTCCGACAGGGAACACTGAAGCTTTCTTT.

This clone was counted a single time. This same CDR3 is encoded by further DNA sequences in the sample. The chain carries TRBV6-5 and TRBJ1-2, with D tentatively TRBD1 (5 bases). Looked up from germline, CDR1 is MNHEY and CDR2 is SVGAGI. CDR3 length: 13 amino acids. With 7 bases removed from V and 0 bases from J, the gap between germline ends came to 9 bases. For the CDR3, the DNA is TGTGCCAGCACTCGGGGGGCTAACTATGGCTACACCTTC. Translation: CASTRGANYGYTF.

This clone was picked up one time. The J gene is TRBJ2-7, the V gene TRBV7-8, with D possibly being TRBD2 (6 bases). The CDR3 is 14 amino acids. In germline, CDR1 is SGHVS, CDR2 FQNEAQ. V lost 5 bases to trimming and J lost 3 bases, with 14 bases between them. CDR3 in amino acids: CASSPMDYSYEQYF. The DNA for the CDR3 is TGTGCCAGCAGCCCGATGGACTACAGCTACGAGCAGTACTTC.

This rearrangement joins TRBV19 to TRBJ2-2; TRBD1 matches at 7 bases. Germline-derived CDR1 and CDR2 are LNHDA and SQIVND (reference sequence). With V trimmed by 11 bases and J by 0 bases, 6 bases remained unmatched. The CDR3 has 14 residues. CDR3 sequence (DNA): TGTGCCTCAAGGACAGGTACGAACACCGGGGAGCTGTTTTTT. This translates into CASRTGTNTGELFF.

The V and J genes are TRBV6-5 and TRBJ2-7; D gene unclear. This CDR3 contains 11 residues. Per the germline V gene, CDR1 is MNHEY and CDR2 is SVGAGI. V was trimmed by 6 bases and J by 1 base, leaving 4 bases between them. CDR3: CASSPSYEQYF. CDR3 sequence (DNA): TGTGCCAGCAGCCCATCCTACGAGCAGTACTTC.

This chain's CDR3 is CASQHLGTGGRETQYF. The DNA of the CDR3 is TGTGCCAGCCAGCACCTCGGGACAGGGGGCAGGGAGACCCAGTACTTC. The V gene is TRBV19, the J gene TRBJ2-5; 12 bases align to TRBD1. Germline loops: CDR1 LNHDA, CDR2 SQIVND (reference sequence). CDR3 length: 16 amino acids. Losses at the gene ends were 9 bases for V and 5 bases for J; bases not matched to a gene: 13. The whole variable domain, filled in from reference TRBV19 and TRBJ2-5, reads DGGITQSPKYLFRKEGQNVTLSCEQNLNHDAMYWYRQDPGQGLRLIYYSQIVNDFQKGDIAEGYSVSREKKESFPLTVTSAQKNPTAFYLCASQHLGTGGRETQYFGPGTRLLVL.

V gene TRBV19 combines with J gene TRBJ2-1; maybe TRBD2 (5 bases). V was shortened by 9 bases and J by 9 bases, with 18 bases between the two germline ends. The CDR3 loop spans 13 amino acids. The V gene's germline CDR1 is LNHDA and CDR2 SQIVND (reference sequence). CDR3 nucleotides: TGTGCCAGCAGACAACTAGTTGGAGGTGAGCAGTTCTTC. Translated, it gives CASRQLVGGEQFF.

The CDR3 loop is CASSSALAGELFF. The CDR3 coding sequence is TGTGCCAGCAGCTCCGCGTTGGCCGGGGAGCTGTTTTTT. The chain couples TRBV9 to TRBJ2-2; D gene ambiguous. The V gene lost 4 bases and the J gene lost 6 bases, with 10 bases spanning the gap. This CDR3 has 13 residues. CDR1 and CDR2 (germline): SGDLS, YYNGEE.